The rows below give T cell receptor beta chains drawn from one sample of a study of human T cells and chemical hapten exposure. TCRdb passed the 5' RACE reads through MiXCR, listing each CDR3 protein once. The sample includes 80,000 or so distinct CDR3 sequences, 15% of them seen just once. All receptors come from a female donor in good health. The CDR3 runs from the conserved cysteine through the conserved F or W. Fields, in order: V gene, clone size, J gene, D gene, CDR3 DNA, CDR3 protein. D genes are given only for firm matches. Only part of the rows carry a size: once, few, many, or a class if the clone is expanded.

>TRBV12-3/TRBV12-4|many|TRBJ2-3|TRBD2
TGTGCCAGCAGACTAGCGGGAGGGCGAGCAGATACGCAGTATTTT
CASRLAGGRADTQYF
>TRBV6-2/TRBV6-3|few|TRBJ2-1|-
TGTGCCAGCAATAGGGGAGGTAATGAGCAGTTCTTC
CASNRGGNEQFF
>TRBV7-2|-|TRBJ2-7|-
TGTGCCAGCAGCTTCCACGGGACCCCACCCAACGAGCAGTACTTC
CASSFHGTPPNEQYF
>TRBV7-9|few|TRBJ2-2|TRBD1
TGTGCCAGCAGCTTAGACGGGACAGACTTGAACACCGGGGAGCTGTTTTTT
CASSLDGTDLNTGELFF
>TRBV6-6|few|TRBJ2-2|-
TGTGCCAGCAGCAACACTAGAGCCGGGGAGCTGTTTTTT
CASSNTRAGELFF
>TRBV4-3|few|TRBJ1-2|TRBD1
TGCGCCAGCAGCCAAGAGGGGACGACAGGGAGCGGCTATGGCTACACCTTC
CASSQEGTTGSGYGYTF
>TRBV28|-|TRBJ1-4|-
TGTGCCAGCAGTTCCCAAGCGGCCGTAAACAATGAAAAACTGTTTTTT
CASSSQAAVNNEKLFF
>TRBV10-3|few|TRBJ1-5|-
TGTGCCATCAGTGAGGAGGGCGGGGATAGCAATCAGCCCCAGCATTTT
CAISEEGGDSNQPQHF
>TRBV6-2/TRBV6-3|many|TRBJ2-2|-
TGTGCCAGCAGTACGGGGGACGGAGACACCGGGGAGCTGTTTTTT
CASSTGDGDTGELFF
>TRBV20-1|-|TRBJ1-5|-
TGCAGTGCTAGGATGGGATTAGTCAATCAGCCCCAGCATTTT
CSARMGLVNQPQHF
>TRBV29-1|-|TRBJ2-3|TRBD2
TGCAGCGTGCGAGCGGGAGGGCCTTTCAGCACAGATACGCAGTATTTT
CSVRAGGPFSTDTQYF
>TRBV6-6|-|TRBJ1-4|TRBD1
TGTGCCGGGCGCAAACCGGGACAGCATGAAAAACTGTTTTTT
CAGRKPGQHEKLFF
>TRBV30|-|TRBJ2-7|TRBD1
TGTGCCTGGAGTTTATACCGGGACAGGGGGAGGGAGCAGTACTTC
CAWSLYRDRGREQYF
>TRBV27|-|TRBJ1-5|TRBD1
TGTGCCAGCATTCGCTCACCCAGACAGGGTCCCTATAGCAATCAGCCCCAGCATTTT
CASIRSPRQGPYSNQPQHF
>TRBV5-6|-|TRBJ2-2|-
TGTGCCAGCAGCTTGGGGAGTCACGGGGAGCTGTTTTTT
CASSLGSHGELFF
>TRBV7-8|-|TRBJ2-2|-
TGTGCCAGCAGCTTGGACAGTAGAGGCGCCGGGGAGCTGTTTTTT
CASSLDSRGAGELFF
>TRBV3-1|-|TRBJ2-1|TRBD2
TGTGCCAGCAGCCAAGACGGGGCGGGGGGCCGCTACAATGAGCAGTTCTTC
CASSQDGAGGRYNEQFF